Shown below are 22 T cell receptor beta chains from a single sample sequenced in a study of cytomegalovirus exposure and HLA in healthy donors. The protocol was immunoSEQ multiplex PCR, while the TCRdb copy is restricted to in-frame clones and leaves out a portion. Here the sample spans some 140,000 clones, approximately 86% being singletons. Sequencing used PBMCs. Source of these receptors: a human donor in good health.

V gene TRBV10-3 combines with J gene TRBJ1-1; TRBD1 aligns across 7 bases. CDR1 and CDR2 from the germline V gene are ENHRY and SYGVKD. V lost 4 bases to trimming and J lost 0 bases; unmatched junction nucleotides: 5. The CDR3 length is 15 residues. CDR3 region: CAISVGQIMNTEAFF. The CDR3, as DNA: TGTGCCATCAGTGTGGGACAGATAATGAACACTGAAGCTTTCTTT.

This chain links TRBV5-1 with TRBJ1-4; D unclear. The CDR3 is made up of 15 amino acids. The germline V gene encodes CDR1 SGHRS and CDR2 YFSETQ. Deletions cut 4 bases from V and 2 bases from J, with 12 bases between. CDR3 residues: CASSVARGTNEKLFF. CDR3 bases: TGCGCCAGCAGCGTAGCGCGTGGGACTAATGAAAAACTGTTTTTT.

The chain carries TRBV28 and TRBJ1-4; tentatively, D is TRBD1 (5 bases). CDR1 MDHEN and CDR2 SYDVKM come from the germline V gene. V shed 6 bases and J shed 3 bases, with 17 bases lying between them. The CDR3 is 16 amino acids. The CDR3 bases are TGTGCCAGCAGGCCCCGTTTGGGGGAGGCTAATGAAAAACTGTTTTTT. It codes for CASRPRLGEANEKLFF.

The CDR3 region has the DNA TGTGCCAGCAGTTACGGTTCTACAGGGTGGGGAAACACCATATATTTT. Encoded protein: CASSYGSTGWGNTIYF. The genes are TRBV6-6 and TRBJ1-3, with D possibly being TRBD1 (6 bases). The length of the CDR3 is 16 residues. Germline V lookup: CDR1 MNHNY, CDR2 SVGAGI (reference sequence). V lost 2 bases and J 4 bases, leaving 15 bases between the germline ends.

The CDR3 bases are TGTGCCAGCAGTGAATCGGACAGGGGATTGTACGAGCAGTACTTC. Its translation is CASSESDRGLYEQYF. The rearrangement joins TRBV25-1 to TRBJ2-7; 9 positions match TRBD1. CDR1 MGHDK and CDR2 SYGVNS come from the germline V gene. The CDR3 is made up of 15 amino acids. After removal of 1 base from V and 4 bases from J, the junction contained 5 bases not matched to a gene.

V usage is TRBV28 and J usage is TRBJ2-7, with a weak D call TRBD1 (6 bases). V lost 2 bases to trimming and J lost 9 bases, with 14 bases between them. The CDR3 totals 13 residues. Germline V gene lookup returns CDR1 MDHEN and CDR2 SYDVKM. This chain's CDR3 is CASSLGQGSVQYF. The DNA for the CDR3 is TGTGCCAGCAGTTTAGGGCAGGGGTCGGTGCAGTACTTC. The complete variable domain, with remaining parts taken from reference TRBV28 and TRBJ2-7, reads DVKVTQSSRYLVKRTGEKVFLECVQDMDHENMFWYRQDPGLGLRLIYFSYDVKMKEKGDIPEGYSVSREKKERFSLILESASTNQTSMYLCASSLGQGSVQYFGPGTRLTVT.

This chain uses TRBV13 with TRBJ2-7; unclear D gene. Germline V gene sequence: CDR1 PRHDT, CDR2 FYEKMQ (reference sequence). Deletions cut 1 base from V and 0 bases from J, with 10 bases between. The CDR3 has 15 residues. As DNA, the CDR3 is TGTGCCAGCAGCTTAGCGACCAGGAACTCCTACGAGCAGTACTTC. Translated: CASSLATRNSYEQYF. The whole variable domain, remainder taken from reference TRBV13 and TRBJ2-7, is AAGVIQSPRHLIKEKRETATLKCYPIPRHDTVYWYQQGPGQDPQFLISFYEKMQSDKGSIPDRFSAQQFSDYHSELNMSSLELGDSALYFCASSLATRNSYEQYFGPGTRLTVT.

The chain carries TRBV6-6 and TRBJ2-5; the D gene is possibly TRBD2 (6 bases). CDR1 is MNHNY and CDR2 is SVGAGI in the germline V gene (reference sequence). CDR3 length: 13 amino acids. V was trimmed by 7 bases and J by 0 bases, leaving 9 bases between them. The CDR3 here is CASKAGNQETQYF. The CDR3 coding sequence is TGTGCCAGCAAGGCGGGGAACCAAGAGACCCAGTACTTC.

The V call is TRBV25-1, the J call TRBJ2-2; 9 bases agree with TRBD1. Per the germline V gene, CDR1 is MGHDK and CDR2 is SYGVNS. This CDR3 region has 13 residues. The chain's CDR3 is CDGGTGGIGELFF. CDR3 in DNA: TGTGACGGAGGCACAGGGGGCATCGGGGAGCTGTTTTTT.

The chain carries TRBV10-3 and TRBJ2-7; 9 bases are shared with TRBD1. CDR1 and CDR2 (germline): ENHRY, SYGVKD. The V segment lost 5 bases and the J segment 3 bases; nucleotides outside the gene matches: 2. The CDR3 spans 13 residues. CDR3 in DNA: TGTGCCATCAGTTGGGACAGGGACTACGAGCAGTACTTC. This translates into CAISWDRDYEQYF.

This chain connects TRBV11-2 to TRBJ2-7; D unclear. Germline V CDR1 and CDR2: SGHAT, FQNNGV. This CDR3 has 11 residues. Trimming left V 5 bases short and J 4 bases short, with 6 bases between. CDR3 nucleotides: TGTGCCAGCAGCCCCTCTTACGAGCAGTACTTC. Amino acid sequence: CASSPSYEQYF.

The sample holds a few counts of this clone. The chain employs TRBV7-9 and TRBJ2-3; tentative D call: TRBD1 (5 bases). Germline loops: CDR1 SEHNR, CDR2 FQNEAQ (reference sequence). CDR3 length equals 15 residues. V was cut by 4 bases and J by 6 bases, with 17 bases left in between. The CDR3 is CASSYLRDTVDTQYF. In DNA, the CDR3 is TGTGCCAGCAGCTATCTCAGGGATACGGTGGATACGCAGTATTTT.

The chain couples TRBV4-3 to TRBJ2-7; the D gene is possibly TRBD1 (6 bases). CDR3 length equals 13 residues. CDR1 LGHNA and CDR2 YSLEER come from the germline V gene. V gave up 0 bases and J gave up 6 bases, with 9 bases separating them. As DNA, the CDR3 is TGCGCCAGCAGCCAAGATACAGGGCGCGAGCAGTACTTC. Amino acids: CASSQDTGREQYF.

This clone came up once. The chain carries TRBV18 and TRBJ1-1; TRBD1 agrees at 9 bases. Looked up from germline, CDR1 is KGHSH and CDR2 is LQKENI. J lost 4 bases, V lost 1 base, and 4 bases had no gene match. There are 15 residues in the CDR3. The CDR3: CASSPLDRGGTEAFF. CDR3 DNA sequence: TGTGCCAGCTCACCACTAGACAGGGGGGGCACTGAAGCTTTCTTT.

The V call is TRBV11-3, the J call TRBJ2-2, with TRBD2 identical over 7 bases. Germline V gene lookup returns CDR1 SGHNT and CDR2 YENEEA. V shed 8 bases, J shed 6 bases, and the junction held 6 bases outside the gene matches. The CDR3 covers 13 residues. CDR3 DNA: TGTGCCAGCTCACTAGCGAAAGCCGGGGAGCTGTTTTTT. Translation gives CASSLAKAGELFF.

The chain carries TRBV10-2 and TRBJ2-7, with 7 bases lining up with TRBD2. This CDR3 comprises 13 residues. In germline, CDR1 is WSHSY, CDR2 SAAADI. The trim removed 9 bases at V and 1 base at J, leaving 6 bases unmatched. This CDR3 reads CASKLASSYEQYF. The CDR3 DNA follows: TGCGCCAGTAAACTAGCGAGTTCCTACGAGCAGTACTTC.

This chain uses TRBV28 with TRBJ2-7; 10 bases align to TRBD2. Per the germline V gene, CDR1 is MDHEN and CDR2 is SYDVKM. The CDR3 covers 15 residues. The trim removed 4 bases at V and 6 bases at J, leaving 9 bases unmatched. The CDR3 DNA is TGTGCCAGCAGTTCCTCGGCTAGCGGGAGATTCGAGCAGTACTTC. It yields the protein CASSSSASGRFEQYF. Full variable domain (remainder filled in from reference TRBV28 and TRBJ2-7): DVKVTQSSRYLVKRTGEKVFLECVQDMDHENMFWYRQDPGLGLRLIYFSYDVKMKEKGDIPEGYSVSREKKERFSLILESASTNQTSMYLCASSSSASGRFEQYFGPGTRLTVT.

A few counts support this clone. The chain uses TRBV5-8 and TRBJ1-2, with D uncertain. The length of the CDR3 is 12 residues. Germline V gives CDR1 SGHTS, CDR2 YDEGEE. The V end lost 3 bases, the J end lost 0 bases, and 3 bases lay between the germline ends. In nucleotides, the CDR3 is TGTGCCAGCAGCTCAACTAACTATGGCTACACCTTC. Translation: CASSSTNYGYTF.

The chain carries TRBV27 and TRBJ2-3, with D possibly TRBD1 on 5 matching bases. There are 13 residues in the CDR3. V was trimmed by 4 bases and J by 7 bases, leaving 12 bases between them. Germline V gene sequence: CDR1 MNHEY, CDR2 SMNVEV (reference sequence). CDR3 loop: CASSSDDSHTQYF. In nucleotides, the CDR3 is TGTGCCAGCAGTTCCGACGACAGCCATACGCAGTATTTT.

This chain uses TRBV27 with TRBJ2-3, with a weak D call TRBD1 (6 bases). The CDR3 loop spans 13 amino acids. The germline gives CDR1 MNHEY, CDR2 SMNVEV (reference sequence). V lost 1 base, J lost 5 bases, and 7 bases lay in between. The CDR3 sequence: CASSLFRGDTQYF. The CDR3 region has the DNA TGTGCCAGCAGTTTATTCAGGGGAGATACGCAGTATTTT.

This chain links TRBV5-4 with TRBJ1-4, with D possibly being TRBD1 (5 bases). V was cut by 3 bases and J by 7 bases, with 10 bases left in between. Germline V gives CDR1 SGHNT, CDR2 YYREEE (reference sequence). The CDR3 spans 13 residues. Here the CDR3 reads CASSSDGGEKLFF. CDR3 nucleotide sequence: TGTGCCAGCAGCTCGGACGGGGGTGAAAAACTGTTTTTT.

J is TRBJ1-1 and V is TRBV6-5; tentative D call: TRBD1 (6 bases). The CDR3 is 15 residues long. V lost 0 bases and J lost 5, with 13 bases in between. Germline CDR1 MNHEY, CDR2 SVGAGI. The chain's CDR3 is CASSYSRGRGTEAFF. In nucleotides, the CDR3 is TGTGCCAGCAGTTACTCGAGGGGGAGGGGAACTGAAGCTTTCTTT.